The 11 T cell receptor beta chains in this list originate from one sample, sequenced in a study of a mutant IDH1 vaccine in newly diagnosed glioma (dated by TCRdb to the early 2020s). The antigens these receptors bind are not known. The protocol used for the library was the immunoSEQ multiplex PCR assay. Sourced from immuneACCESS, this table was stored by TCRdb with only in-frame sequences that have V and J called. A share of the clones is absent; for the studies checked, an unresolved V gene accounts for under half, and the remainder has no known explanation. For this sample the table gives over 30,000 clones, of which around nine tenths were detected only once. 4.5% to 5.5% of the sample is in the top ten clones. Explained via the paper, the time point label denotes: week 47, end of study. A 20-mer mutant IDH1 peptide at 300 micrograms in Montanide made up each vaccine dose, which was injected subcutaneously together with topical imiquimod.

The specimen was PBMCs, collected from a glioma patient whose treatment included an IDH1 peptide vaccine. These receptors originate from a woman aged 40 to 55 with glioma.

The chain couples TRBV2 to TRBJ2-2, with 7 bases identical to TRBD2. The CDR3 has 14 residues. The ends lost 5 bases at V and 3 bases at J; junction bases unmatched: 3. CDR1 and CDR2 (germline): SNHLY, FYNNEI. The CDR3 DNA sequence: TGTGCCAGCAGTTTAGCGGGTGACACCGGGGAGCTGTTTTTT. This sequence encodes CASSLAGDTGELFF.

Only a few counts were recorded for this clone. This chain joins TRBV5-6 and TRBJ1-1; D gene uncertain. With 1 base removed from V and 1 base from J, the gap between germline ends came to 8 bases. Germline V lookup: CDR1 SGHDT, CDR2 YYEEEE. The CDR3 covers 14 residues. The CDR3 coding sequence is TGTGCCAGCAGCTTGCCGGGTCAGAACACTGAAGCTTTCTTT. Translation gives CASSLPGQNTEAFF.

The rearrangement uses TRBV5-5 and TRBJ2-7; D remains unclear. The ends were cut back, 0 bases at V and 0 bases at J, with 7 bases in the middle. The CDR3 loop spans 14 amino acids. Germline V gene sequence: CDR1 SGHKS, CDR2 YYEKEE (reference sequence). In nucleotides, the CDR3 is TGTGCCAGCAGCTTGGTACGGGTCTCCTACGAGCAGTACTTC. This gives the protein CASSLVRVSYEQYF.

This clone was recorded only once. This chain connects TRBV5-1 to TRBJ1-6, with D possibly matching TRBD1 (5 bases). CDR3 size: 21 residues. Germline-derived CDR1 and CDR2 are SGHRS and YFSETQ. V was pared by 4 bases and J by 0 bases, with 26 bases between. CDR3 sequence (DNA): TGCGCCAGCAGCGGGGGACCCCAGCAAGCGGTGATGAGCTCCTATAATTCACCCCTCCACTTT. Protein: CASSGGPQQAVMSSYNSPLHF.

The chain's CDR3 is CASSSSDRVKTQYF. CDR3 nucleotides: TGTGCCAGCAGTAGCAGCGACCGCGTAAAGACCCAGTACTTC. The chain couples TRBV27 to TRBJ2-5; no clear D. Trimming took off 5 bases at V and 6 bases at J, with 16 bases between the two ends. CDR3 size: 14 residues. Per the germline V gene, CDR1 is MNHEY and CDR2 is SMNVEV (reference sequence).

The V call is TRBV4-3, the J call TRBJ2-2, with 7 bases fitting TRBD1. Germline values: CDR1 LGHNA, CDR2 YSLEER. Unmatched junction bases numbered 7, after V lost 4 bases and J lost 8 bases. The length of the CDR3 is 14 residues. CDR3 DNA: TGCGCCAGCAGCCCCGGGACAGTTTTAGGGGAGCTGTTTTTT. Translation gives CASSPGTVLGELFF.

The rearrangement links TRBV14 to TRBJ1-1, with D possibly TRBD1 on 6 matching bases. Trimming took off 4 bases at V and 4 bases at J, with 16 bases between the two ends. The CDR3 covers 15 residues. Germline loops: CDR1 SGHDN, CDR2 FVKESK. The CDR3 loop reads CASSPYTGWSTEAFF. The CDR3 DNA follows: TGTGCCAGCAGCCCCTACACAGGGTGGTCCACTGAAGCTTTCTTT.

The gene calls are TRBV11-1 and TRBJ2-2; 7 bases match TRBD2. Germline-derived CDR1 and CDR2 are SGHAT and FQDESV (reference sequence). This CDR3 has 14 amino acids. V trimming: 6 bases; J trimming: 6 bases; junction bases outside the gene matches: 7. The CDR3 DNA reads as TGTGCCAGCAGGAACCGACTAGCTTCCGGGGAGCTGTTTTTT. As protein: CASRNRLASGELFF.

The chain uses TRBV7-9 and TRBJ1-4, with 9 bases aligning to TRBD1. The CDR3 is 16 amino acids. Germline V gene lookup returns CDR1 SEHNR and CDR2 FQNEAQ (reference sequence). J gave up 6 bases and V 4 bases, and 9 bases lay outside the gene matches. The chain's CDR3 is CASSSMLGQGDEKLFF. The DNA for the CDR3 is TGTGCCAGCAGCTCGATGTTGGGACAGGGAGATGAAAAACTGTTTTTT.

V and J are TRBV18 and TRBJ1-1; TRBD1 matches 7 bases. The CDR3 is 15 residues long. Germline-derived CDR1 and CDR2 are KGHSH and LQKENI. Losses at the gene ends were 2 bases for V and 1 base for J; bases not matched to a gene: 4. Here the CDR3 DNA reads TGTGCCAGCTCACCAGGGACAGCGGCGAACACTGAAGCTTTCTTT. It is translated as CASSPGTAANTEAFF. Full variable domain (rest looked up from reference TRBV18 and TRBJ1-1): NAGVMQNPRHLVRRRGQEARLRCSPMKGHSHVYWYRQLPEEGLKFMVYLQKENIIDESGMPKERFSAEFPKEGPSILRIQQVVRGDSAAYFCASSPGTAANTEAFFGQGTRLTVV.

The V call is TRBV10-3, the J call TRBJ1-5; TRBD1 is a possible D gene (5 bases). V was pared by 0 bases and J by 2 bases, with 5 bases between. CDR1 is ENHRY, CDR2 SYGVKD, per germline. The CDR3 contains 14 residues. CDR3 DNA: TGTGCCATCAGTGAGTCAGGGGGCAATCAGCCCCAGCATTTT. Translated: CAISESGGNQPQHF.